The 4 T cell receptor beta chains reported below all come from one sample, sequenced in a study of shared clonotypes between healthy human individuals. CD45RO-negative CD8 cells positively selected for CCR7 made up the naive population, which excluded terminally differentiated effector memory CD45RA+ cells. Generated by immunoSEQ multiplex PCR, the TCRdb table keeps only in-frame clones and is missing some. The sample shows approximately 740,000 clones, around 92% of them seen only once. The sample was naive CD8+ T cells sorted from blood. Source of these receptors: a man under 40 in good health.

This chain links TRBV7-9 with TRBJ2-3, with 8 bases lining up with TRBD1. There are 15 residues in the CDR3. V shed 6 bases and J 2 bases; nucleotides not matched to a gene: 7. Germline CDR1 SEHNR, CDR2 FQNEAQ (reference sequence). CDR3 DNA: TGTGCCAGCAGGCAACAGGGGGACAACACAGATACGCAGTATTTT. Amino acids: CASRQQGDNTDTQYF.

The V and J genes are TRBV11-3 and TRBJ2-7; 13 nucleotides align to TRBD2. Germline trimming cut 4 bases from V and 11 bases from J; bases unmatched to any gene: 5. The CDR3 contains 13 residues. Germline values: CDR1 SGHNT, CDR2 YENEEA. Written as DNA, the CDR3 is TGTGCCAGCAGCTCCGGGACTAGCGGGGTCGAGTACTTC. It translates to CASSSGTSGVEYF.

The chain combines TRBV7-7 with TRBJ2-3; D uncertain. Trimming stripped 1 base from V and 3 bases from J, with 8 bases between. Germline CDR1 is SSHAT and CDR2 is FNYEAQ (reference sequence). The CDR3 is made up of 14 amino acids. The CDR3 sequence is CASSLDPGTDTQYF. CDR3 nucleotides: TGTGCCAGCAGCTTAGATCCCGGGACAGATACGCAGTATTTT.

The CDR3 sequence is CASSFRVWDGQPQHF. DNA for the CDR3: TGTGCCAGCAGTTTCCGGGTTTGGGACGGTCAGCCCCAGCATTTT. This chain links TRBV28 with TRBJ1-5; a possible D gene is TRBD1 (5 bases). V lost 3 bases and J lost 6, with 15 bases in between. Germline CDR1 is MDHEN and CDR2 is SYDVKM. The CDR3 contains 15 residues.